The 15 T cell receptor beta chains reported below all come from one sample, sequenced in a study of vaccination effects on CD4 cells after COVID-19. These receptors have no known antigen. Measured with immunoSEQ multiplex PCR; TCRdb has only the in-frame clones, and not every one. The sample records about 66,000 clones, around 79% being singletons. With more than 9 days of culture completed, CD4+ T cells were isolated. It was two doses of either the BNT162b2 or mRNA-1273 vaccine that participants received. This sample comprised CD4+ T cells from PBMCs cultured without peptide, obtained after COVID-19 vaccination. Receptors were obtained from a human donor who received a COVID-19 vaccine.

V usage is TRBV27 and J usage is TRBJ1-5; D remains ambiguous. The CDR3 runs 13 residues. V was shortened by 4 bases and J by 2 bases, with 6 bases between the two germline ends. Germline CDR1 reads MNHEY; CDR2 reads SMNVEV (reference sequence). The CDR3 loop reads CASSWDRNQPQHF. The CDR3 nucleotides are TGTGCCAGCAGTTGGGATCGCAATCAGCCCCAGCATTTT.

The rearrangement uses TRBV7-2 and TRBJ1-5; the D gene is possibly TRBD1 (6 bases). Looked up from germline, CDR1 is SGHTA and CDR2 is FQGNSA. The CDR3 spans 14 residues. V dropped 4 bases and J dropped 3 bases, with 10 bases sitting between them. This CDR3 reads CASSSRQDNQPQHF. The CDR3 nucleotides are TGTGCCAGCAGCTCAAGACAGGACAATCAGCCCCAGCATTTT.

In nucleotides, the CDR3 is TGTGCCAGCAGTTTAACCCGACTAGCGGGGCAAGAGACCCAGTACTTC. Protein product: CASSLTRLAGQETQYF. V and J are TRBV28 and TRBJ2-5; 11 nucleotides agree with TRBD2. The germline CDR1 and CDR2 sequences are MDHEN and SYDVKM. This CDR3 is built from 16 residues. The V segment lost 2 bases and the J segment 2 bases; nucleotides outside the gene matches: 4.

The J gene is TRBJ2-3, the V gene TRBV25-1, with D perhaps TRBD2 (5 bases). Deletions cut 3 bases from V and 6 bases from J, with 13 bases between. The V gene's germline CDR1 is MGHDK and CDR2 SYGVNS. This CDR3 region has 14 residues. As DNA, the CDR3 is TGTGCCAGCAGTGATCCCGGGGTTCGGGATACGCAGTATTTT. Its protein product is CASSDPGVRDTQYF.

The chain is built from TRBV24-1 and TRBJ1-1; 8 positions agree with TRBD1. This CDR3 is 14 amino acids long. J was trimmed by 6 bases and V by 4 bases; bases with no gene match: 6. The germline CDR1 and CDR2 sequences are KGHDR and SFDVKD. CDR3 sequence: CATSDPDRGSEAFF. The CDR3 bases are TGTGCCACCAGTGACCCCGACAGGGGTTCTGAAGCTTTCTTT.

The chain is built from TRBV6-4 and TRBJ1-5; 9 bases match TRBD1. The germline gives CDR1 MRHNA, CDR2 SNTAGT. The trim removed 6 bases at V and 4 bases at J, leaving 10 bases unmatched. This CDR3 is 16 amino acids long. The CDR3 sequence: CASRESGTGRNQPQHF. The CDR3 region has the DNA TGTGCCAGCAGAGAGTCCGGGACAGGGCGGAATCAGCCCCAGCATTTT.

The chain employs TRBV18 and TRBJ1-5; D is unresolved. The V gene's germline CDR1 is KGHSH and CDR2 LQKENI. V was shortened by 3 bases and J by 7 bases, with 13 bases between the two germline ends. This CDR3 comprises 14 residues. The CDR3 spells CASSPNYAPQPQHF. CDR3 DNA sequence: TGTGCCAGCTCACCCAATTACGCGCCCCAGCCCCAGCATTTT.

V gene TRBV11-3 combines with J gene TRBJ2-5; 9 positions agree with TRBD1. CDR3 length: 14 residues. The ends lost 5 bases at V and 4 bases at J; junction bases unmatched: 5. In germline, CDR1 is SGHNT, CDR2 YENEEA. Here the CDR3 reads CASSPGQGVETQYF. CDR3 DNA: TGTGCCAGCAGCCCGGGACAGGGCGTAGAGACCCAGTACTTC. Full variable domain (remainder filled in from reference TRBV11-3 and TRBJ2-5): EAGVVQSPRYKIIEKKQPVAFWCNPISGHNTLYWYLQNLGQGPELLIRYENEEAVDDSQLPKDRFSAERLKGVDSTLKIQPAELGDSAVYLCASSPGQGVETQYFGPGTRLLVL.

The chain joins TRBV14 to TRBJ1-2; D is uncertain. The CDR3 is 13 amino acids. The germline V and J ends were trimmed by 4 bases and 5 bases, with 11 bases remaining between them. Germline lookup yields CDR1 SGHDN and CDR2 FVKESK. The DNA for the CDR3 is TGTGCCAGCAGCCCCGAGCGCTCGTATGGCTACACCTTC. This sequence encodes CASSPERSYGYTF.

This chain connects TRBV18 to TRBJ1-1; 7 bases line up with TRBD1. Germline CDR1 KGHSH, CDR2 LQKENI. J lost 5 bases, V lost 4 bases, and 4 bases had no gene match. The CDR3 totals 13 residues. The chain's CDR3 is CASSQGAGTEAFF. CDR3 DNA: TGTGCCAGCTCACAGGGGGCGGGGACTGAAGCTTTCTTT. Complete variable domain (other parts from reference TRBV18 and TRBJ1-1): NAGVMQNPRHLVRRRGQEARLRCSPMKGHSHVYWYRQLPEEGLKFMVYLQKENIIDESGMPKERFSAEFPKEGPSILRIQQVVRGDSAAYFCASSQGAGTEAFFGQGTRLTVV.

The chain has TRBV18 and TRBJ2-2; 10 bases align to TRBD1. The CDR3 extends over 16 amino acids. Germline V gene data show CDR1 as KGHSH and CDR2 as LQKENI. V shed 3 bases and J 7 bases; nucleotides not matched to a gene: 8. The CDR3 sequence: CASSPVRQGAHGELFF. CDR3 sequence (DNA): TGTGCCAGCTCACCCGTACGACAGGGGGCACACGGGGAGCTGTTTTTT.

This CDR3 is CASSQDIQGYSNQPQHF. CDR3 in DNA: TGTGCCAGCAGCCAAGATATACAGGGGTATAGCAATCAGCCCCAGCATTTT. The chain links TRBV3-1 (or the pseudogene TRBV3-2) to TRBJ1-5; 7 positions match TRBD1. This CDR3 is 17 amino acids long. The germline V gene encodes CDR1 LGHDT and CDR2 YNNKEL (reference sequence). J lost 0 bases, V lost 0 bases, and 5 bases had no gene match.

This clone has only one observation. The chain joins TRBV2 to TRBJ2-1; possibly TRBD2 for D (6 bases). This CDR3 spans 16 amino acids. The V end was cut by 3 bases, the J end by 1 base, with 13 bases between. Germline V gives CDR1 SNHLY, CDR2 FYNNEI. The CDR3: CASSEPAGTSYNEQFF. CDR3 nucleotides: TGTGCCAGCAGTGAGCCAGCGGGTACATCCTACAATGAGCAGTTCTTC.

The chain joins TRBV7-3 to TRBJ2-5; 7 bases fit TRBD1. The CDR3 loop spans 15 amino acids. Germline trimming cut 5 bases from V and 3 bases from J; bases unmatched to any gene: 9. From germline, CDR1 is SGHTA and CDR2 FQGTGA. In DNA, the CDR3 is TGTGCCAGCAGCGCACAGGGGTCTTGGGAAGAGACCCAGTACTTC. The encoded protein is CASSAQGSWEETQYF. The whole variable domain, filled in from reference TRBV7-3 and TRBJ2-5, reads GAGVSQTPSNKVTEKGKYVELRCDPISGHTALYWYRQSLGQGPEFLIYFQGTGAADDSGLPNDRFFAVRPEGSVSTLKIQRTERGDSAVYLCASSAQGSWEETQYFGPGTRLLVL.

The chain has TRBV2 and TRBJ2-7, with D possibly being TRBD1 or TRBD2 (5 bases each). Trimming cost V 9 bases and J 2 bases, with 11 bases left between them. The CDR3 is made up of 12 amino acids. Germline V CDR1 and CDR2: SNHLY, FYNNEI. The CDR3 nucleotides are TGTGCCAGTAAACGGGGCGCCTACGAGCAGTACGTC. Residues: CASKRGAYEQYV.